This T cell receptor (beta chain) was found in a study of neurological immune-mediated disorders (dated by TCRdb to about 2019). For context, the study as a whole: Among the roughly 35 multiple sclerosis patients, around 31 had relapsing-remitting MS and 3 had secondary progressive MS. Longitudinal samples, technical triplicates and paired sorted CD4+ and CD8+ T-cell subsets, alongside PBMC samples, were included among the roughly 97 TCR-beta libraries. The cohort was made up of about 65 subjects, consisting of about 15 HAM/TSP patients, approximately 35 multiple sclerosis patients and 20 or so healthy controls. Using UMI-based sequencing, the study compared peripheral blood TCR-beta repertoires from patients with HTLV-I-associated myelopathy (HAM/TSP), patients with multiple sclerosis, and healthy controls. Study-wide conclusions, independent of this receptor: Across subjects, expanded clones never shared an identical CDR3 amino acid sequence, which suggests that the TCR-beta repertoires in every group were private. The MS cluster showed no association with clinical or MRI features, and the authors stated that larger cohorts are needed. In a phylogenetic analysis, the repertoires of 18 out of 34 MS patients fell into a single cluster of related CDR3 sequences, pointing to a possible signature at the repertoire level. TCR clonal expansion was highest in HAM/TSP patients and lowest in MS patients, with MS patients falling below even healthy controls.

cDNA was synthesized by template-switch 5'RACE using a primer carrying a 10-nucleotide random unique molecular identifier by which each TCR transcript was tagged. Each sequencing run produced over 200 million TCR-beta sequences covering 15-18 subjects. The RNeasy kit was used to extract total RNA. The KAPA Real-time Library Amplification kit was used to amplify TCR-beta VDJ regions with primers targeting the TCR constant region and the 5'RACE anchor. Sample indexes and Illumina adaptors were added in a first PCR, and a second PCR then increased library yield. After Ampure bead purification, the TCR product of roughly 650 bp was size-selected on a 2% E-gel SizeSelection system. Library quality was checked on a Bioanalyzer, concentration was measured with Qubit, and libraries were quantified with the Kapa Library Quantification kit before pooling. An Illumina HiSeq 2500 sequenced the libraries paired-end 2 x 150 bp. To increase sequence diversity, about 25-31% phiX was spiked into each library pool. Processing in the source paper ran as follows. Quality-filtered reads were processed with the UMI-based MiGEC pipeline, which removed over 75% of raw TCR sequences during error correction. IMGT germline references were used for aligning VDJ genes, and each clonotype was defined as a unique CDR3 amino acid sequence together with its V-J genes. Clonal expansion, Shannon diversity and CDR3 relatedness were evaluated with VDJtools (CalcPairwiseDistances, ClusterSamples), while phylogenetic trees were built in CLCbio workbench. A clone was classed as expanded if it had 8 or more unique UMIs, a cutoff based on coefficient-of-variation modelling across technical triplicates. TCRdb reanalyzed the raw reads on its own, using fastp at Q25 for trimming and MiXCR for clone calling, and kept in-frame beta chains. Here each entry gathers all rows of one CDR3 protein and keeps the most common genes and DNA. TCRdb's processing, not the study's, gives the V and J calls here. The sample yields about 66,000 distinct CDR3 sequences; 4.5% were counted once. Clones ranked in the top ten supply about 6.9% of the sample.

For the unsorted PBMC libraries, 2 million PBMCs were stored in RNAlater at -80 degrees C until RNA extraction and were used to generate the libraries. Multiple sclerosis patients were enrolled in a US clinical protocol under which disease progression was evaluated by magnetic resonance imaging. Peripheral blood was subjected to Ficoll-Hypaque density gradient centrifugation to isolate PBMCs, which were then cryopreserved in liquid nitrogen. There are 14 amino acids in the CDR3, from cysteine to phenylalanine inclusive. Only the CDR3 part of the read is kept: 42 bases, read in frame from the first base. Cut back by 2 bases and 4 bases, the V and J ends lie 11 bases apart. Per the germline V gene (reference sequence), MNHNY is the CDR1 and SVGAGI is the CDR2. In regard to this clonotype: Its antigen is still unknown. No per-base quality is available; no much larger clone lies one base away.

The chain links TRBV6-6 with TRBJ1-1, with TRBD1 as a weak D call on 6 bases. Sequencing was done on a sample of PBMCs. The receptor's source is a young man with multiple sclerosis. The DNA sequence is TGTGCCAGCAGTTACGGGCAGGGGAGCACTGAAGCTTTCTTT. This encodes CASSYGQGSTEAFF.